The clone carrying this T cell receptor beta chain has only a few counts. Its antigen is currently unknown. Using its own MiXCR run on the reads, TCRdb lists one record per CDR3 protein. The data show approximately 910,000 distinct CDR3 sequences, with roughly 31% seen just once and over 13% held by the top ten. Germline lookup yields CDR1 SGHTA and CDR2 FQGNSA. This CDR3 has 16 residues. Between the trimmed V and J ends, which lost 2 bases and 8 bases, there was a span of 18 bases. This entry belongs to a study of T cell repertoires in cytomegalovirus infection. Study-level information: HLA-B-restricted CMV epitopes that are well studied were used alongside recently identified HLA-C-restricted ones. Indicated by public TCR beta signatures were CMV infection and matching HLA type.

This chain uses TRBV7-2 with TRBJ1-4; D unresolved. Sample: cultured CD8+ T cells from PBMCs, taken from culture after CMV antigen stimulation. This clonotype originated in a human donor in good health (CMV status not recorded). Some clones in this sample may be carry-over from other donors' samples. CDR3 bases: TGTGCCAGCAGCTTAACTAGTGCCAGTTCAGCCGAAAAACTGTTTTTT. It yields the protein CASSLTSASSAEKLFF.